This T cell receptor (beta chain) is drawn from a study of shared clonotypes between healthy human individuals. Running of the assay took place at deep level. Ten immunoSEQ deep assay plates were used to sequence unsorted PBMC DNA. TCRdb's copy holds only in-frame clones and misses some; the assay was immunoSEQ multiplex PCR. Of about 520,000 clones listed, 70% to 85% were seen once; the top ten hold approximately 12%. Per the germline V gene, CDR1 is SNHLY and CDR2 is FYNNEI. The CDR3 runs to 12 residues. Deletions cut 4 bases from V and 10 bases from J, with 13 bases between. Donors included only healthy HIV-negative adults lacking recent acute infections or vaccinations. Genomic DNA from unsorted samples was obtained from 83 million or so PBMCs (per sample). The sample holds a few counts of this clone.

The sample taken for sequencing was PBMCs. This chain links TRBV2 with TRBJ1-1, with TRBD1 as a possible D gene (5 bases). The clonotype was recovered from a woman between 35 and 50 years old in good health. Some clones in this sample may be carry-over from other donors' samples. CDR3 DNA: TGTGCCAGCAGTGCATTGACGGGGCCAGCTTTCTTT. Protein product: CASSALTGPAFF.